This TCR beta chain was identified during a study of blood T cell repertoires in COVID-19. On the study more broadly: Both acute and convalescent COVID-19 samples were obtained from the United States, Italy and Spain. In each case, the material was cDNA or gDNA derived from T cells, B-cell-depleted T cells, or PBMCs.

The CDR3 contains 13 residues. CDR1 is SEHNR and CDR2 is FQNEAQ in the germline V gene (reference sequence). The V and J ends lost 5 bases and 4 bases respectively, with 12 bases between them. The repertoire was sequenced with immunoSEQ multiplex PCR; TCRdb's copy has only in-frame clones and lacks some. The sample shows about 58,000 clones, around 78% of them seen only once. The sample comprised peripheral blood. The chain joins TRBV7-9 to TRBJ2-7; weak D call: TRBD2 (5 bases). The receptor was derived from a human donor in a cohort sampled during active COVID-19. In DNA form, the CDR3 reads TGTGCCAGCAGCCCCTGGACGGGATACGAGCAGTACTTC. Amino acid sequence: CASSPWTGYEQYF.